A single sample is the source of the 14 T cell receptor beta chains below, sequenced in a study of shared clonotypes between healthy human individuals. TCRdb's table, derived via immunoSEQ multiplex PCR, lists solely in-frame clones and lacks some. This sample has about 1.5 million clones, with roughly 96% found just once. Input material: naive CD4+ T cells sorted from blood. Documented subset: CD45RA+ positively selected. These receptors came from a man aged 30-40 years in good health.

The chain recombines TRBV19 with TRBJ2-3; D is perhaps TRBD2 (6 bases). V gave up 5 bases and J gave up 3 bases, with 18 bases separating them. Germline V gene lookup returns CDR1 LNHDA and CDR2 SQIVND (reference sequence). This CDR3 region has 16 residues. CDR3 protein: CASSPLAGRRTDTQYF. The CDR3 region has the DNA TGTGCCAGTAGTCCTCTGGCGGGGCGAAGGACAGATACGCAGTATTTT.

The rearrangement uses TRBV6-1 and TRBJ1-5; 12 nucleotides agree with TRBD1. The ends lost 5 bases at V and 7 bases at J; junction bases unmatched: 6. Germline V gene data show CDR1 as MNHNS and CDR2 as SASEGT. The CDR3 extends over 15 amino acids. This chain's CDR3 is CASSSGTGGFQPQHF. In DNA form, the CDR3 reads TGTGCCAGCAGTTCCGGGACAGGGGGCTTCCAGCCCCAGCATTTT.

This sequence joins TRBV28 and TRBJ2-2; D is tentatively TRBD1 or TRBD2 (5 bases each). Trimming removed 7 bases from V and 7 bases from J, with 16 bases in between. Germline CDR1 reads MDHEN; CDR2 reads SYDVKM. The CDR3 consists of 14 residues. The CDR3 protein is CASNMGRGGGELFF. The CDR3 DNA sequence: TGTGCCAGCAATATGGGACGGGGCGGCGGGGAGCTGTTTTTT.

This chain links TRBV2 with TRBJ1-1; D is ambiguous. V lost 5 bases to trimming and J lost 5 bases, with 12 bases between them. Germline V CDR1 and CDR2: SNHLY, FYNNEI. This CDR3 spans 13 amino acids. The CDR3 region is CASSSDQPTEAFF. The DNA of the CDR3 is TGTGCCAGCAGTAGCGACCAGCCTACTGAAGCTTTCTTT.

CDR3 coding DNA: TGTGCCAGCAGTGGTATGGGAAGCAGCGCCTACGAGCAGTACTTC. This sequence encodes CASSGMGSSAYEQYF. This rearrangement joins TRBV25-1 to TRBJ2-7; unclear D gene. The CDR3 has 15 amino acids. Germline V gene lookup returns CDR1 MGHDK and CDR2 SYGVNS. With 4 bases removed from V and 2 bases from J, the gap between germline ends came to 15 bases.

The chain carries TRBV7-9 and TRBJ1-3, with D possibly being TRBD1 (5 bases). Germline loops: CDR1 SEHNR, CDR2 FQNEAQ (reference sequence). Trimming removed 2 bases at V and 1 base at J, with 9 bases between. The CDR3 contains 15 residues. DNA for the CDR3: TGTGCCAGCAGCTTAAAAGGGGTATCTGGAAACACCATATATTTT. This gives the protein CASSLKGVSGNTIYF.

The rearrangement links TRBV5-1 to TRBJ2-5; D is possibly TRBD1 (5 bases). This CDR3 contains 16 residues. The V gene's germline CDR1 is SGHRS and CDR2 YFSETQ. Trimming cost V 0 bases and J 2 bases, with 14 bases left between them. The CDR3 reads CASSLGPNKGQETQYF. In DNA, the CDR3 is TGCGCCAGCAGCTTGGGCCCCAATAAGGGGCAAGAGACCCAGTACTTC.

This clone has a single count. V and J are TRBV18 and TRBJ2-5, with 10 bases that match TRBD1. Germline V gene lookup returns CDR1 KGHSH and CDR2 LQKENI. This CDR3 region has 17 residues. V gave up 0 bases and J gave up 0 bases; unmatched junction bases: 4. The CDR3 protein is CASSPPLGQGYQETQYF. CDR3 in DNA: TGTGCCAGCTCACCACCGCTGGGACAGGGGTACCAAGAGACCCAGTACTTC.

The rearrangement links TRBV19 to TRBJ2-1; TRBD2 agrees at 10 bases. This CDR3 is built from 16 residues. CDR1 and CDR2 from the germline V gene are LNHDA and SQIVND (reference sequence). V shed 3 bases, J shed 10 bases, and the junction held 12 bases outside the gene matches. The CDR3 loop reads CASSIFLASGSGEQFF. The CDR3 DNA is TGTGCCAGTAGTATTTTCTTGGCTAGCGGGAGTGGGGAGCAGTTCTTC.

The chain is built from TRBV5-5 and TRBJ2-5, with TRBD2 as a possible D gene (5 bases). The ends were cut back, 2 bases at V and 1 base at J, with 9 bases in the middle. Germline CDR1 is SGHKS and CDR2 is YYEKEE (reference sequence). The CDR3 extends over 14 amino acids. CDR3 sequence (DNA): TGTGCCAGCAGCTTCCGGGGAACCCAAGAGACCCAGTACTTC. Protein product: CASSFRGTQETQYF.

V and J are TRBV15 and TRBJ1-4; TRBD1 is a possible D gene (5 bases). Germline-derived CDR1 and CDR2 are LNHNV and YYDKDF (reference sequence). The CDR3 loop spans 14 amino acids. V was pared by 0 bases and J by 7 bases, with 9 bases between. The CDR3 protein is CATSRDFGGEKLFF. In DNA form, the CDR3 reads TGTGCCACCAGCAGAGATTTCGGGGGTGAAAAACTGTTTTTT.

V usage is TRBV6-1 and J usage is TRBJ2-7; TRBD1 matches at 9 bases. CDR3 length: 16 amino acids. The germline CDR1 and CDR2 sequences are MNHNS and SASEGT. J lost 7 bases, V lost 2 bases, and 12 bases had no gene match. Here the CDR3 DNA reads TGTGCCAGCAGTGAAACTAACTTGTGGACAGGGGTGGAGCAGTACTTC. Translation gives CASSETNLWTGVEQYF.

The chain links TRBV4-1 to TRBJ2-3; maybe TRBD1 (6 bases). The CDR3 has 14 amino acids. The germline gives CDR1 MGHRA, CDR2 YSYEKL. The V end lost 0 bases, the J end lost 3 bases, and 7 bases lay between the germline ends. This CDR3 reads CASSQERGTDTQYF. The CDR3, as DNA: TGCGCCAGCAGCCAAGAAAGGGGGACAGATACGCAGTATTTT.

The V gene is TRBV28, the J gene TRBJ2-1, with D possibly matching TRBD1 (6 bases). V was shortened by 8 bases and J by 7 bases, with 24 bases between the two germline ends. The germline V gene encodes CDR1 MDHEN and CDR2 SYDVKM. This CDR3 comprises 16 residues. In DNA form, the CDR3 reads TGTGCCAGCGGCGGCGCGTTGGGGGCCATTGAGAATGAGCAGTTCTTC. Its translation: CASGGALGAIENEQFF.